The 7 T cell receptor beta chains listed next were all sequenced from one sample in a study of control samples from healthy donors and cancer patients. Some clones are missing from TCRdb's copy, which holds only in-frame ones; the method was immunoSEQ multiplex PCR. The table has some 45,000 clones, 91% seen once. The sequencing sample was made of PBMCs. The receptors were sampled from a woman aged 40-49 years with head and neck cancer.

The chain employs TRBV20-1 and TRBJ2-5, with D unresolved. Germline V lookup: CDR1 DFQATT, CDR2 SNEGSKA (reference sequence). Trimming cost V 5 bases and J 4 bases, with 8 bases left between them. The CDR3 is 11 residues long. The CDR3 DNA is TGCAGTGCTCCAGAGAGAGAGACCCAGTACTTC. Translated: CSAPERETQYF.

The V gene is TRBV28, the J gene TRBJ1-5, with D unresolved. Germline values: CDR1 MDHEN, CDR2 SYDVKM. The CDR3 loop spans 14 amino acids. V was clipped by 2 bases and J by 11 bases, with 16 bases between them. The CDR3 DNA sequence: TGTGCCAGCAGTTTACGAACCGCTATCAGGACCCAGCATTTT. It specifies CASSLRTAIRTQHF.

In its sample, this clone was seen a few times. The rearrangement joins TRBV5-5 to TRBJ1-5, with D hard to call. This CDR3 contains 14 residues. Trimming removed 0 bases at V and 4 bases at J, with 8 bases between. The germline V gene has CDR1 SGHKS and CDR2 YYEKEE (reference sequence). The CDR3 loop reads CASSLESDNQPQHF. DNA of the CDR3: TGTGCCAGCAGCTTGGAGTCGGATAATCAGCCCCAGCATTTT.

This chain connects TRBV5-4 to TRBJ1-1; a weak D match, TRBD1 (5 bases). This CDR3 region has 15 residues. V shed 4 bases and J shed 1 base, with 14 bases lying between them. The germline V gene has CDR1 SGHNT and CDR2 YYREEE (reference sequence). The CDR3 nucleotides read TGTGCCAGCAGCAATCCCGGGACGCAGAACACTGAAGCTTTCTTT. Amino acid sequence: CASSNPGTQNTEAFF. Filled out from reference TRBV5-4 and TRBJ1-1, the complete variable domain reads ETGVTQSPTHLIKTRGQQVTLRCSSQSGHNTVSWYQQALGQGPQFIFQYYREEENGRGNFPPRFSGLQFPNYSSELNVNALELDDSALYLCASSNPGTQNTEAFFGQGTRLTVV.

This chain links TRBV2 with TRBJ2-7; tentative D call: TRBD1 (6 bases). Trimming cost V 5 bases and J 5 bases, with 16 bases left between them. The CDR3 is 14 residues long. Germline V gene data show CDR1 as SNHLY and CDR2 as FYNNEI. The CDR3 reads CASSPRQVVDEQYF. CDR3 coding DNA: TGTGCCAGCAGTCCTCGACAGGTGGTCGACGAGCAGTACTTC.

The DNA for the CDR3 is TGTGCCAGCAGCCCCCCCGGACAGGCAAATGAAAAACTGTTTTTT. It yields the protein CASSPPGQANEKLFF. The chain uses TRBV4-2 and TRBJ1-4; 7 bases fit TRBD1. The CDR3 is 15 residues long. Looked up from germline, CDR1 is LGHNA and CDR2 is YNFKEQ. After removal of 4 bases from V and 5 bases from J, the junction contained 7 bases not matched to a gene.

This chain links TRBV30 with TRBJ1-1; 7 bases map to TRBD1. The CDR3 covers 11 residues. In germline, CDR1 is GTSNPN, CDR2 SVGIG (reference sequence). V was pared by 4 bases and J by 11 bases, with 7 bases of the junction left unmatched. In DNA, the CDR3 is TGTGCCTGGACCAACGACAGGGTGGCTTTCTTT. Its translation: CAWTNDRVAFF.